These 14 T cell receptor beta chains came from one sample sequenced in a study of T cell repertoires in cytomegalovirus infection. Antigen specificity for these receptors is unknown. TCRdb ran MiXCR on the reads and lists one entry per CDR3 protein. The sample yields 450,000 to 550,000 distinct CDR3 sequences, under 55% seen once. This specimen consisted of cultured PBMCs, obtained from culture after CMV antigen stimulation. The receptors shown here come from a human donor in good health (CMV status not recorded). Some clones in this sample may be carry-over from other donors' samples.

This clonotype was seen more than once but under ten times. J is TRBJ1-1 and V is TRBV7-6, with D perhaps TRBD1 (5 bases). V lost 0 bases to trimming and J lost 1 base, with 6 bases between them. The CDR3 totals 14 residues. CDR1 and CDR2 (germline): SGHVS, FNYEAQ. Here the CDR3 DNA reads TGTGCCAGCAGCTTAGCGGGGCAGAACACTGAAGCTTTCTTT. Protein: CASSLAGQNTEAFF.

This clonotype was detected only once. The V gene is TRBV20-1, the J gene TRBJ2-1; D not resolved. V was shortened by 3 bases and J by 7 bases, with 10 bases between the two germline ends. The germline V gene encodes CDR1 DFQATT and CDR2 SNEGSKA (reference sequence). There are 12 residues in the CDR3. The CDR3 loop is CSASLGENEQFF. In DNA, the CDR3 is TGCAGTGCTAGTTTAGGTGAGAATGAGCAGTTCTTC.

This rearrangement joins TRBV12-3 or TRBV12-4 to TRBJ2-7, with 8 positions matching TRBD1. Unmatched junction bases numbered 3, after V lost 1 base and J lost 4 bases. CDR3 size: 14 residues. The CDR3 protein is CASSLGQGIYEQYF. The DNA for the CDR3 is TGTGCCAGCAGTTTAGGACAGGGGATTTACGAGCAGTACTTC.

The chain links TRBV28 to TRBJ2-7; TRBD1 agrees at 9 bases. CDR3 length: 16 residues. V gave up 5 bases and J gave up 3 bases; unmatched junction bases: 11. CDR1 is MDHEN, CDR2 SYDVKM, per germline. As DNA, the CDR3 is TGTGCCAGCAGTCCCATTCCGGGACAGGGAAACTACGAGCAGTACTTC. It codes for CASSPIPGQGNYEQYF.

The chain couples TRBV4-3 to TRBJ2-7; D uncertain. Trimming took 0 bases from V and 3 from J, leaving 9 bases between them. The CDR3 has 14 amino acids. Germline V gene lookup returns CDR1 LGHNA and CDR2 YSLEER. The chain's CDR3 is CASSQDNSNYEQYF. Here the CDR3 DNA reads TGCGCCAGCAGCCAAGATAACAGTAACTACGAGCAGTACTTC.

The chain employs TRBV19 and TRBJ1-1; D is unresolved. CDR1 LNHDA and CDR2 SQIVND come from the germline V gene (reference sequence). The CDR3 has 14 residues. V lost 4 bases and J 5 bases, leaving 14 bases between the germline ends. The CDR3 reads CASSTPQNPTEAFF. Written as DNA, the CDR3 is TGTGCCAGTAGTACCCCTCAGAACCCGACTGAAGCTTTCTTT.

This chain links TRBV18 with TRBJ2-1; D possibly corresponds to TRBD2 (5 bases). V lost 6 bases and J 10 bases, leaving 16 bases between the germline ends. Germline V gene sequence: CDR1 KGHSH, CDR2 LQKENI. This CDR3 contains 13 residues. This CDR3 reads CASSLGKSEEQFF. In DNA form, the CDR3 reads TGTGCCAGCTCCCTCGGGAAATCGGAGGAGCAGTTCTTC. Full variable domain (remainder filled in from reference TRBV18 and TRBJ2-1): NAGVMQNPRHLVRRRGQEARLRCSPMKGHSHVYWYRQLPEEGLKFMVYLQKENIIDESGMPKERFSAEFPKEGPSILRIQQVVRGDSAAYFCASSLGKSEEQFFGPGTRLTVL.

The V and J genes are TRBV7-2 and TRBJ1-2, with 7 bases that match TRBD1. V lost 5 bases, J lost 3 bases, and 6 bases stayed unmatched. In germline, CDR1 is SGHTA, CDR2 FQGNSA. This CDR3 is 14 amino acids long. The CDR3 here is CASSPGTEDYGYTF. The CDR3 nucleotides are TGTGCCAGCAGCCCCGGGACAGAAGACTATGGCTACACCTTC. Full variable domain (remainder filled in from reference TRBV7-2 and TRBJ1-2): GAGVSQSPSNKVTEKGKDVELRCDPISGHTALYWYRQSLGQGLEFLIYFQGNSAPDKSGLPSDRFSAERTGGSVSTLTIQRTQQEDSAVYLCASSPGTEDYGYTFGSGTRLTVV.

This clonotype was recorded a few times. Germline and junction disagree at one end, which may indicate a read error. The chain joins TRBV12-3 or TRBV12-4 to TRBJ2-5, with D perhaps TRBD2 (7 bases). The CDR3 loop spans 11 amino acids. The CDR3 coding sequence is TGTGCCAGCAGCTCGCGGGGGCCCCCGAACTTC. It encodes CASSSRGPPNF.

The chain employs TRBV10-3 and TRBJ1-2, with D unresolved. The CDR3 has 14 residues. Germline CDR1 and CDR2: ENHRY and SYGVKD. The ends were cut back, 10 bases at V and 8 bases at J, with 23 bases in the middle. DNA of the CDR3: TGTGCCACCGCCATATCGGCAGTTACTCTCGGCTACACCTTC. This sequence encodes CATAISAVTLGYTF.

Comment on this clonotype: Germline and junction disagree at one end, which may indicate a read error. The chain is built from TRBV6-6 and TRBJ2-7, with a weak D call TRBD2 (7 bases). Germline V gene sequence: CDR1 MNHNY, CDR2 SVGAGI (reference sequence). This CDR3 region has 16 residues. The CDR3 region is CASSHSIQGTNSAQYF. The CDR3 DNA reads TGTGCCAGCAGTCACTCAATTCAGGGGACTAATTCAGCGCAGTACTTC.

A few counts support this clonotype. The chain recombines TRBV7-6 with TRBJ2-2; D is perhaps TRBD2 (6 bases). The V gene's germline CDR1 is SGHVS and CDR2 FNYEAQ. The germline V and J ends were trimmed by 5 bases and 4 bases, with 14 bases remaining between them. CDR3 length equals 15 residues. The CDR3 protein is CASSPHPGGTGELFF. DNA of the CDR3: TGTGCCAGCAGCCCCCACCCCGGGGGCACCGGGGAGCTGTTTTTT. The full variable domain, in which reference TRBV7-6 and TRBJ2-2 provide the parts outside the CDR3, is GAGVSQSPRYKVTKRGQDVALRCDPISGHVSLYWYRQALGQGPEFLTYFNYEAQQDKSGLPNDRFSAERPEGSISTLTIQRTEQRDSAMYRCASSPHPGGTGELFFGEGSRLTVL.

The CDR3 region is CASTNLGTQYF. The CDR3 DNA reads as TGTGCCAGCACCAATCTCGGGACCCAGTACTTC. The chain uses TRBV28 and TRBJ2-5; no clear D gene. V was pared by 7 bases and J by 7 bases, with 10 bases between. The CDR3 covers 11 residues. Germline lookup yields CDR1 MDHEN and CDR2 SYDVKM.

The genes are TRBV6-5 and TRBJ1-1; D remains ambiguous. Germline assignment: CDR1 MNHEY and CDR2 SVGAGI. Deletions cut 6 bases from V and 4 bases from J, with 18 bases between. The CDR3 covers 15 residues. This CDR3 reads CASSSLARGTTEAFF. DNA for the CDR3: TGTGCCAGCAGCTCCCTCGCCCGGGGTACCACTGAAGCTTTCTTT.